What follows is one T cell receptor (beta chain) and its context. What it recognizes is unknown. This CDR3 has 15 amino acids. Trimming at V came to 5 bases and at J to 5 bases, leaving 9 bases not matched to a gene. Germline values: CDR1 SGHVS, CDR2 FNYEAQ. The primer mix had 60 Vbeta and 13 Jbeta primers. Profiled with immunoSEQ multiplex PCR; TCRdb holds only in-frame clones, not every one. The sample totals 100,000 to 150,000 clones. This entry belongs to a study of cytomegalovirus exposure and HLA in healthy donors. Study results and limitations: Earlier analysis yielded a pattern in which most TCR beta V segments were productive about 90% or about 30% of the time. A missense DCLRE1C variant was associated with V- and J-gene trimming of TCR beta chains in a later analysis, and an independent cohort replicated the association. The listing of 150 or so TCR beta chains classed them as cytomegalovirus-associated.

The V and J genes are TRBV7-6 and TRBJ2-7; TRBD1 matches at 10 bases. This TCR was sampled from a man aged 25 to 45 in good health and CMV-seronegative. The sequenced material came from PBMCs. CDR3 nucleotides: TGTGCCAGCAGCAGAGAGGGACAGGGGATCCACGAGCAGTACTTC. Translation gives CASSREGQGIHEQYF.